The 9 T cell receptor beta chains below come from one sample, sequenced in a study of blood T cell repertoires in COVID-19. The assay was immunoSEQ multiplex PCR, and TCRdb's table has in-frame clones only and misses some. This table has under 300,000 clones, 85% to 90% appearing once. The sequencing input was peripheral blood. These receptor sequences come from a woman in her thirties or forties with acute or convalescent COVID-19.

The CDR3 loop reads CASSSTGLTEAFF. CDR3 DNA sequence: TGTGCCAGCAGTTCGACAGGGTTGACTGAAGCTTTCTTT. This chain uses TRBV27 with TRBJ1-1, with 7 bases matching TRBD1. The V gene's germline CDR1 is MNHEY and CDR2 SMNVEV (reference sequence). With 4 bases clipped from V and 5 bases from J, the junction kept 4 bases outside the gene matches. The CDR3 spans 13 residues.

The chain has TRBV6-5 and TRBJ1-3, with D possibly being TRBD1 (5 bases). Germline V gives CDR1 MNHEY, CDR2 SVGAGI. The V end lost 9 bases, the J end lost 0 bases, and 6 bases lay between the germline ends. The CDR3 contains 12 residues. In nucleotides, the CDR3 is TGTGCCAGTGACAGCTCTGGAAACACCATATATTTT. Translated, it gives CASDSSGNTIYF.

V usage is TRBV6-1 and J usage is TRBJ1-2; tentatively, D is TRBD1 (6 bases). V shed 2 bases and J shed 2 bases, with 9 bases lying between them. Germline-derived CDR1 and CDR2 are MNHNS and SASEGT. This CDR3 spans 14 amino acids. CDR3 in amino acids: CASSEQGTNYGYTF. CDR3 DNA: TGTGCCAGCAGTGAACAGGGGACCAACTATGGCTACACCTTC.

This chain joins TRBV4-1 and TRBJ1-5; D may be TRBD1 (6 bases). CDR1 is MGHRA, CDR2 YSYEKL, per germline. Trimming stripped 1 base from V and 4 bases from J, with 14 bases between. The length of the CDR3 is 16 residues. The CDR3 region has the DNA TGCGCCAGCAGCCAAGGCCGAGCGAGGGGGAATCAGCCCCAGCATTTT. Translation: CASSQGRARGNQPQHF.

V gene TRBV27 combines with J gene TRBJ2-3, with D perhaps matching TRBD2 (6 bases). Germline assignment: CDR1 MNHEY and CDR2 SMNVEV (reference sequence). CDR3 length: 16 residues. Trimming shortened V by 8 bases and J by 6 bases, and 24 bases separated the two germline ends. The CDR3 bases are TGTGCCAGCCTCCCTTCCGGAGGGCCAGTATACGATACGCAGTATTTT. This encodes CASLPSGGPVYDTQYF.

This chain joins TRBV5-1 and TRBJ2-1, with 8 nucleotides matching TRBD2. This CDR3 comprises 17 residues. V shed 5 bases, J shed 6 bases, and the junction held 16 bases outside the gene matches. Germline lookup yields CDR1 SGHRS and CDR2 YFSETQ. The CDR3 sequence: CASRTTGGVTQSNEQFF. CDR3 nucleotides: TGCGCCAGCAGGACCACGGGGGGGGTAACCCAATCCAATGAGCAGTTCTTC.

This clone was seen a few times. This sequence joins TRBV11-3 and TRBJ2-2; a weak D match, TRBD1 (6 bases). V lost 5 bases and J 5 bases, leaving 12 bases between the germline ends. The CDR3 loop spans 14 amino acids. Germline lookup yields CDR1 SGHNT and CDR2 YENEEA. DNA for the CDR3: TGTGCCAGCAGCCCGCATACAGGGACCGGGGAGCTGTTTTTT. Encoded protein: CASSPHTGTGELFF.

The gene calls are TRBV7-6 and TRBJ2-3; 9 positions agree with TRBD1. The CDR3 sequence is 16 residues long. Unmatched junction bases numbered 6, after V lost 4 bases and J lost 1 base. CDR1 and CDR2 from the germline V gene are SGHVS and FNYEAQ. CDR3 coding DNA: TGTGCCAGCAGCTCCGCCCGGGACAGGGGCACAGATACGCAGTATTTT. As protein: CASSSARDRGTDTQYF.

This sequence joins TRBV20-1 and TRBJ1-1; no clear D gene. The germline V gene encodes CDR1 DFQATT and CDR2 SNEGSKA (reference sequence). The CDR3 has 11 amino acids. Trimming took 7 bases from V and 4 from J, leaving 10 bases between them. The CDR3 DNA is TGCAGTGGGAGATGGGTCACTGAAGCTTTCTTT. Amino acids: CSGRWVTEAFF.